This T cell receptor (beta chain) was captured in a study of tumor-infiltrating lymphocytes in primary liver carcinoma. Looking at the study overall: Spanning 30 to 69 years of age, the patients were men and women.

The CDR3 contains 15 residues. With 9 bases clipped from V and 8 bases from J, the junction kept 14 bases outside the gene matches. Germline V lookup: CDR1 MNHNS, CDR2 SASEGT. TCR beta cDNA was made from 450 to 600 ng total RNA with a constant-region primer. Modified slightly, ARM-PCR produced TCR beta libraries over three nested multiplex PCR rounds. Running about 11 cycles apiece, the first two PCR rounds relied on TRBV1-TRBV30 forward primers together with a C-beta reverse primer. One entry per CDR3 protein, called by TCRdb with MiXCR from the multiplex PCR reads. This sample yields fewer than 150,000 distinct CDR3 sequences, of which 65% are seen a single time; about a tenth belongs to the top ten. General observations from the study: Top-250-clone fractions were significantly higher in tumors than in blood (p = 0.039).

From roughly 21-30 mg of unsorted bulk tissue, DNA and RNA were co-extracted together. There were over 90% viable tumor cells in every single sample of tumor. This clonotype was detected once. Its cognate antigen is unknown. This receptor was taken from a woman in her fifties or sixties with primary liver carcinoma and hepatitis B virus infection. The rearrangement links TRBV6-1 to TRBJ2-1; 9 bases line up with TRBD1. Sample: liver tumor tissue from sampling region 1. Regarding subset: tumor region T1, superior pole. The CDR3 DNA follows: TGTGCCAGGAGCTCCCGGGACAGGGTTGCATATGAGCAGTTCTTC. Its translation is CARSSRDRVAYEQFF.